This section outlines one TCR beta chain sequence together with its context. Its recognized antigen is unknown. No much larger clone is present one base from it, and per-base qualities are unavailable. The CDR3 regions of human TCRbeta chains were subjected to immunosequencing. Under the source paper's analysis protocol: TCRs in the repertoires were matched against a reference library of SARS-CoV-2-specific TCRs that had been generated with the MIRA antigen-specificity platform. Breadth was defined as the fraction of unique TCRs that were SARS-CoV-2-associated. Depth was defined as the fraction of total T cells that were SARS-CoV-2-associated. Using the MIRA data, each spike-specific TCR was assigned both to the spike region to which the TCR was reactive and to a CD4 or CD8 class. Log10-transformed breadth and depth values were compared by one-way ANOVA with Sidak's multiple comparisons tests. The source is immuneACCESS, and TCRdb retained only in-frame sequences with V and J called. Part of the clones is not carried over; for the studies checked, unresolved V genes explain less than half of this, and the remainder is unexplained. The V and J calls and clone size come from that table; D and trimming were worked out from the DNA. In all, the sample holds about 72,000 clones, and about nine tenths of those were seen once. The ten largest clonotypes hold 20% to 30% of the sample.

From V the trimming removes 2 bases and from J it removes 2 bases, while the gene matches leave 3 bases of the junction unaccounted for. The CDR3 goes from the cysteine to the phenylalanine over 15 residues. The entry retains the CDR3 DNA only, 45 bases that are in frame from base 1. Sequences KGHSH (CDR1) and LQKENI (CDR2) are obtained from the germline V gene. The data belong to a study of T cell responses to AZD1222 COVID-19 vaccine (dated by TCRdb to 2020 to 2022). Regarding the study in general: AZD1222 recipients with second doses at about 4 weeks or about 12 weeks were pooled, because spike-specific TCR depth and breadth did not differ between schedules. TCR sequencing was performed for about 250 trial participants, of whom about 200 were given two doses of AZD1222 and 26 were given two doses of MenACWY control vaccine. Trial participants were enrolled by age into subgroups of 18-55, 56-69 and 70-plus years, and around 150, 29 and 61 TCR-sequenced participants, respectively, were included in these subgroups. Broader findings and caveats from the paper: Conclusions about previously exposed vaccinees are limited because only a handful of AZD1222 recipients were SARS-CoV-2 seropositive at baseline. The whole spike protein was spanned by vaccine-associated CD4 TCRs, and dominant responses were seen in regions 160-218 and 743-854. After two AZD1222 doses, spike-specific TCR breadth and depth were significantly higher than at day 0 and than in MenACWY recipients. Because no samples from the day 14 peak response were available, repertoires could be characterized only after the peak T cell response. Most participants were white British and females outnumbered males, and the authors suggested that clonal diversity may have been underestimated. In the small 56-69-year group, the increase in depth fell short of significance, most likely because of low power. Epitopes outside the regions mutated in the B.1.351 and B.1.1.7 variants were reportedly recognized by nearly half of the unique spike-specific TCRs.

In the paper's terms, the time point label means: baseline before first vaccination. Vaccinee samples came from UK trials COV001 and COV002, including a single-blind randomized controlled phase 2/3 trial of AZD1222 (ChAdOx1 nCoV-19) in healthy adults. For TCRbeta chain sequencing, PBMC samples were collected from trial participants at day 0 and at day 28 after the second dose. Sequences were derived from peripheral blood, sampled on day 0 of AZD1222 vaccination. The receptor was isolated from an adult in good health. This chain is built from TRBV18 and TRBJ1-2; TRBD1 lines up with 9 middle nucleotides. Here is the DNA: TGTGCCAGCTCACCAACCGGGACAGGGAACTATGGCTACACCTTC. It translates as CASSPTGTGNYGYTF.